The 9 T cell receptor beta chains reported below all come from one sample, sequenced in a study of shared clonotypes between healthy human individuals. Sequencing used immunoSEQ multiplex PCR; TCRdb keeps in-frame clones, though not all of them. The sample consists of 2 million to 2.5 million clones, approximately 93% of them appearing once. Sequences were obtained from naive CD4+ T cells from PBMCs. Sample subset: CD45RA+ positively selected. The receptors here all came from a man between 18 and 29 years old in good health. Some clones in this sample may be carry-over from other donors' samples.

The chain is built from TRBV5-1 and TRBJ2-7, with D perhaps matching TRBD2 (6 bases). Germline V CDR1 and CDR2: SGHRS, YFSETQ. Trimming removed 4 bases at V and 6 bases at J, with 17 bases between. CDR3 size: 14 residues. The DNA for the CDR3 is TGCGCCAGCAGCCACCGGACGGGAGACCGCGAGCAGTACTTC. This translates into CASSHRTGDREQYF.

The chain has TRBV2 and TRBJ1-5; 10 positions agree with TRBD1. The germline gives CDR1 SNHLY, CDR2 FYNNEI. The V gene end was trimmed by 6 bases and the J gene end by 4 bases; junction bases not matched to a gene: 6. This CDR3 contains 15 residues. This chain's CDR3 is CASRRRQGANQPQHF. CDR3 nucleotides: TGTGCCAGCAGAAGGAGACAGGGGGCTAATCAGCCCCAGCATTTT.

The V call is TRBV7-9, the J call TRBJ2-3; no definite D call. The germline V and J ends were trimmed by 4 bases and 1 base, with 15 bases remaining between them. Germline-derived CDR1 and CDR2 are SEHNR and FQNEAQ (reference sequence). The CDR3 length is 16 residues. Written as DNA, the CDR3 is TGTGCCAGCAGCTCGCCGAATCTCTCGGGCACAGATACGCAGTATTTT. This sequence encodes CASSSPNLSGTDTQYF.

The rearrangement joins TRBV7-9 to TRBJ1-1, with a tentative D call TRBD1 (5 bases). Germline V gene sequence: CDR1 SEHNR, CDR2 FQNEAQ (reference sequence). V dropped 4 bases and J dropped 7 bases, with 13 bases sitting between them. This CDR3 contains 13 residues. CDR3 sequence: CASSSDRAVEAFF. Written as DNA, the CDR3 is TGTGCCAGCAGCTCCGACAGAGCCGTTGAAGCTTTCTTT.

The rearrangement links TRBV6-1 to TRBJ2-7; 7 nucleotides line up with TRBD2. This CDR3 region has 16 residues. Trimming cost V 2 bases and J 5 bases; bases outside gene matches: 12. CDR1 is MNHNS, CDR2 SASEGT, per germline. In DNA, the CDR3 is TGTGCCAGCAGTGAAAGGTTGAAGGCCAGCGGGGACGAGCAGTACTTC. Its translation is CASSERLKASGDEQYF.

V and J are TRBV25-1 and TRBJ2-5; D is possibly TRBD1 (7 bases). TRBJ2-7 explains the end of the DNA better; the J call may be wrong. CDR1 and CDR2 (germline): MGHDK, SYGVNS. The CDR3 is made up of 14 amino acids. CDR3: CASSGETGRYEQYF. CDR3 DNA: TGTGCCAGCAGTGGGGAGACAGGGAGGTACGAGCAGTACTTC.

The chain is built from TRBV18 and TRBJ1-5; 7 nucleotides line up with TRBD1. The CDR3 contains 14 residues. The J segment lost 5 bases and the V segment lost 6 bases, leaving 7 bases of the junction unmatched. Per the germline V gene, CDR1 is KGHSH and CDR2 is LQKENI. CDR3 residues: CASSSGTDDQPQHF. The CDR3 DNA sequence: TGTGCCAGCTCCTCCGGGACAGATGATCAGCCCCAGCATTTT.

This clone has just a few counts. The V and J genes are TRBV30 and TRBJ1-1; 8 bases line up with TRBD1. Germline CDR1 is GTSNPN and CDR2 is SVGIG (reference sequence). J gave up 6 bases and V 4 bases, and 10 bases lay outside the gene matches. This CDR3 is built from 14 residues. The CDR3 nucleotides are TGTGCCTGGACCGGGTACAGGGGGAATTCTGAAGCTTTCTTT. The encoded protein is CAWTGYRGNSEAFF.

The chain links TRBV7-9 to TRBJ2-5; D is unclear. The CDR3 sequence is 13 residues long. Germline lookup yields CDR1 SEHNR and CDR2 FQNEAQ (reference sequence). Trimming cost V 0 bases and J 6 bases, with 8 bases left between them. The CDR3 bases are TGTGCCAGCAGCTTAGCGGGCAGTCAGACCCAGTACTTC. The encoded protein is CASSLAGSQTQYF.